This passage covers 24 T cell receptor beta chains from one sample sequenced in a study of blood T cells in healthy people across ages. Primers used in a second PCR of roughly 7 to 12 cycles were a sample-barcoded 5' primer and a J-beta primer mix. TCRdb reprocessed the 5' RACE reads via MiXCR and lists one record per CDR3 protein. The table records approximately 2,000,000 distinct CDR3 sequences, 39% of them present only once. The sequencing input was blood. Receptor source: a human donor in good health.

Only a few counts were recorded for this clonotype. This sequence joins TRBV5-1 and TRBJ2-4; 7 bases agree with TRBD2. The CDR3 spans 16 residues. CDR1 and CDR2 from the germline V gene are SGHRS and YFSETQ. Trimming cost V 3 bases and J 0 bases; bases outside gene matches: 6. The CDR3 DNA is TGCGCCAGCAGCTCGGGACTATTTTCAGCCAAAAACATTCAGTACTTC. Protein product: CASSSGLFSAKNIQYF. Filled out from reference TRBV5-1 and TRBJ2-4, the complete variable domain reads KAGVTQTPRYLIKTRGQQVTLSCSPISGHRSVSWYQQTPGQGLQFLFEYFSETQRNKGNFPGRFSGRQFSNSRSEMNVSTLELGDSALYLCASSSGLFSAKNIQYFGAGTRLSVL.

This clonotype was seen more than once but under ten times. The DNA for the CDR3 is TGCAGCGTTGCCGAGGACTCCGCAGGGGATGGCTACACCTTC. Residues: CSVAEDSAGDGYTF. The V gene is TRBV29-1, the J gene TRBJ1-2; D perhaps matches TRBD1 (6 bases). Germline V gives CDR1 SQVTM, CDR2 ANQGSEA. The CDR3 covers 14 residues. V was pared by 4 bases and J by 6 bases, with 18 bases between.

V and J are TRBV29-1 and TRBJ1-2; D may be TRBD1 (5 bases). The CDR3 extends over 10 amino acids. Germline CDR1 is SQVTM and CDR2 is ANQGSEA. The ends were cut back, 4 bases at V and 8 bases at J, with 8 bases in the middle. CDR3 sequence reads: CSVGQWGYTF. CDR3 in DNA: TGCAGCGTTGGACAGTGGGGCTACACCTTC.

Remarks on this clonotype: This may be a read error: a much more frequent sequence differs by one nucleotide. This chain uses TRBV13 with TRBJ2-7, with TRBD1 as a possible D gene (6 bases). The CDR3 runs to 13 residues. V lost 3 bases and J 6 bases, leaving 12 bases between the germline ends. Germline CDR1 and CDR2: PRHDT and FYEKMQ (reference sequence). In nucleotides, the CDR3 is TGTGCCAGCAGCTTGGGCCCAGGGGTCGAGCAGTACTTC. This encodes CASSLGPGVEQYF.

This chain links TRBV5-1 with TRBJ2-4; no definite D call. The J call may be faulty, since TRBJ2-7 better matches the DNA end. This CDR3 region has 15 residues. Per germline, CDR1 SGHRS and CDR2 YFSETQ. DNA of the CDR3: TGCGCCAGCAGCCCCGACGGGCTTTTCTCCTACGAGCAGTACTTC. Translated, it gives CASSPDGLFSYEQYF.

This chain connects TRBV6-2 or TRBV6-3 to TRBJ1-1; no definite D call. This CDR3 region has 14 residues. Trimming stripped 6 bases from V and 6 bases from J, with 17 bases between. Germline CDR1 reads MNHEY; CDR2 reads SVGEGT. The CDR3 DNA follows: TGTGCCAGCAGAATGGGTCTCAGCGGCGCTGAAGCTTTCTTT. Protein product: CASRMGLSGAEAFF.

The table lists this clonotype with a few counts. The gene calls are TRBV24-1 and TRBJ2-1; 10 bases agree with TRBD2. The CDR3 extends over 16 amino acids. The junction had 15 bases not matched to a gene; V was cut back by 7 bases and J by 10 bases. Germline V gene sequence: CDR1 KGHDR, CDR2 SFDVKD. CDR3 DNA: TGTGCCACCAGCAGACCCTCCGCTAGCGGGGGAGGGGAGCAGTTCTTC. This codes for CATSRPSASGGGEQFF.

The V and J genes are TRBV3-1 and TRBJ2-4, with D unclear. Matching the DNA end better, TRBJ2-7 makes the J call doubtful. Germline V CDR1 and CDR2: LGHDT, YNNKEL (reference sequence). The length of the CDR3 is 13 residues. CDR3 bases: TGTGCCAGCAGCCAAGATGGGGATCGCGAGCAGTACTTC. Its translation: CASSQDGDREQYF.

This clonotype was detected a few times. The chain recombines TRBV20-1 with TRBJ2-1, with D maybe TRBD2 (5 bases). This CDR3 has 14 amino acids. Germline loops: CDR1 DFQATT, CDR2 SNEGSKA (reference sequence). CDR3 in amino acids: CSPFATGEGNEQFF. The CDR3 DNA sequence: TGCAGCCCATTCGCTACGGGTGAGGGCAATGAGCAGTTCTTC.

The V and J genes are TRBV7-2 and TRBJ2-3, with D possibly being TRBD1 (6 bases). CDR1 and CDR2 from the germline V gene are SGHTA and FQGNSA. The CDR3 runs 17 residues. Trimming cost V 1 base and J 3 bases, with 17 bases left between them. CDR3 DNA: TGTGCCAGCAGCTTAGGGGTCGGTGGCAGGGGAACAGATACGCAGTATTTT. The encoded protein is CASSLGVGGRGTDTQYF.

This clonotype was detected a few times. V and J are TRBV7-2 and TRBJ1-2, with TRBD1 as a possible D gene (5 bases). Deletions cut 6 bases from V and 2 bases from J, with 19 bases between. This CDR3 spans 16 amino acids. Per the germline V gene, CDR1 is SGHTA and CDR2 is FQGNSA. The CDR3 is CASSPRPGPLNYGYTF. The CDR3 nucleotides read TGTGCCAGCAGTCCAAGGCCGGGACCTCTGAACTATGGCTACACCTTC. The full variable domain, completed using reference TRBV7-2 and TRBJ1-2, is GAGVSQSPSNKVTEKGKDVELRCDPISGHTALYWYRQSLGQGLEFLIYFQGNSAPDKSGLPSDRFSAERTGGSVSTLTIQRTQQEDSAVYLCASSPRPGPLNYGYTFGSGTRLTVV.

This clonotype was picked up a small number of times. This chain joins TRBV29-1 and TRBJ2-6; TRBD1 might be the D (5 bases). CDR1 and CDR2 (germline): SQVTM, ANQGSEA. This CDR3 has 13 amino acids. The CDR3 coding sequence is TGCGGGGCCCAGAGCTCTGGGGCCAACGTCCTGACTTTC. It encodes CGAQSSGANVLTF. The whole variable domain, remainder taken from reference TRBV29-1 and TRBJ2-6, is SAVISQKPSRDICQRGTSLTIQCQVDSQVTMMFWYRQQPGQSLTLIATANQGSEATYESGFVIDKFPISRPNLTFSTLTVSNMSPEDSSIYLCGAQSSGANVLTFGAGSRLTVL.

This clonotype was counted between two and nine times. V usage is TRBV7-9 and J usage is TRBJ1-6; D is ambiguous. In germline, CDR1 is SEHNR, CDR2 FQNEAQ (reference sequence). With 1 base removed from V and 14 bases from J, the gap between germline ends came to 9 bases. The CDR3 runs 12 residues. This CDR3 is CASSLGDGTLHF. CDR3 nucleotide sequence: TGTGCCAGCAGCTTAGGGGATGGAACCCTCCACTTT.

The chain couples TRBV7-9 to TRBJ1-4, with D unclear. Trimming took off 2 bases at V and 0 bases at J, with 7 bases between the two ends. The CDR3 extends over 15 amino acids. Germline V lookup: CDR1 SEHNR, CDR2 FQNEAQ (reference sequence). Here the CDR3 reads CASSLTRSTNEKLFF. The CDR3 region has the DNA TGTGCCAGCAGCTTAACGCGTTCAACTAATGAAAAACTGTTTTTT.

This clonotype was counted between two and nine times. The V and J genes are TRBV3-1 and TRBJ2-1, with D maybe TRBD2 (6 bases). The CDR3 is made up of 13 amino acids. The germline V gene has CDR1 LGHDT and CDR2 YNNKEL (reference sequence). V dropped 1 base and J dropped 8 bases, with 9 bases sitting between them. The CDR3 region is CASSQGPGDEQFF. In nucleotides, the CDR3 is TGTGCCAGCAGCCAAGGTCCGGGGGATGAGCAGTTCTTC.

This clonotype was detected only a few times. The chain carries TRBV15 and TRBJ2-1; 9 nucleotides line up with TRBD2. V trimming: 1 base; J trimming: 10 bases; junction bases outside the gene matches: 8. In germline, CDR1 is LNHNV, CDR2 YYDKDF (reference sequence). The CDR3 sequence is 15 residues long. This CDR3 is CATSRAAGGLGEQFF. The CDR3 DNA follows: TGTGCCACCAGCAGAGCGGCGGGGGGGCTAGGGGAGCAGTTCTTC.

The rearrangement uses TRBV19 and TRBJ2-1; TRBD2 matches 7 bases. Losses at the gene ends were 5 bases for V and 1 base for J; bases not matched to a gene: 5. CDR3 length equals 15 residues. The germline gives CDR1 LNHDA, CDR2 SQIVND (reference sequence). CDR3 DNA: TGTGCCAGTAGTGACGCGGGGGTATCCTACAATGAGCAGTTCTTC. This encodes CASSDAGVSYNEQFF.

This clonotype was detected only a few times. The chain combines TRBV9 with TRBJ2-1, with D perhaps matching TRBD2 (6 bases). Between the trimmed V and J ends, which lost 1 base and 7 bases, there was a span of 24 bases. Germline lookup yields CDR1 SGDLS and CDR2 YYNGEE. CDR3 length: 18 amino acids. The CDR3 DNA reads as TGTGCCAGCAGCGTAAAACCCACGGGAGAACAGCCCTTGAATGAGCAGTTCTTC. It codes for CASSVKPTGEQPLNEQFF.

This clonotype was counted between two and nine times. The chain carries TRBV12-3 or TRBV12-4 and TRBJ2-5; D gene unclear. This CDR3 has 13 amino acids. V was clipped by 4 bases and J by 7 bases, with 13 bases between them. CDR3 nucleotides: TGTGCCAGCAGTTCCGTGGACCCGGGGACCCAGTACTTC. Translated: CASSSVDPGTQYF.

Of note for this clonotype: A read error may account for a junction end that differs from germline. This chain connects TRBV7-6 to TRBJ2-1; D not resolved. The CDR3 sequence is 16 residues long. Germline lookup yields CDR1 SGHVS and CDR2 FNYEAQ. The DNA for the CDR3 is TGTGCCAGCGGCTTAGTTTCGGCAGTCGGGTACAATGAGCAGTTCTTC. Translation: CASGLVSAVGYNEQFF.

The V gene is TRBV5-1, the J gene TRBJ2-1; the D gene is possibly TRBD1 (5 bases). The length of the CDR3 is 17 residues. Germline assignment: CDR1 SGHRS and CDR2 YFSETQ. With 4 bases removed from V and 5 bases from J, the gap between germline ends came to 22 bases. This chain's CDR3 is CASSMSPSRAEHNEQFF. CDR3 DNA: TGCGCCAGCAGCATGTCCCCCAGCAGGGCCGAACACAATGAGCAGTTCTTC.

The chain links TRBV20-1 to TRBJ1-2, with no clear D. CDR3 length: 11 residues. V gave up 2 bases and J gave up 5 bases, with 6 bases separating them. In germline, CDR1 is DFQATT, CDR2 SNEGSKA (reference sequence). In nucleotides, the CDR3 is TGCAGTGCTAGAAGCCTTTATGGCTACACCTTC. Protein product: CSARSLYGYTF.

The chain carries TRBV24-1 and TRBJ1-2, with a tentative D call TRBD1 (6 bases). Deletions cut 4 bases from V and 5 bases from J, with 7 bases between. Germline V gene sequence: CDR1 KGHDR, CDR2 SFDVKD. CDR3 size: 12 residues. CDR3 sequence (DNA): TGTGCCACCAGTGAGCAGGGGTATGGCTACACCTTC. Translation gives CATSEQGYGYTF.

This chain uses TRBV20-1 with TRBJ1-2, with TRBD1 as a possible D gene (6 bases). Trimming shortened V by 5 bases and J by 5 bases, and 15 bases separated the two germline ends. The germline gives CDR1 DFQATT, CDR2 SNEGSKA (reference sequence). This CDR3 contains 13 residues. The CDR3 loop reads CSAWGDTGYGYTF. CDR3 sequence (DNA): TGCAGTGCTTGGGGGGATACAGGGTATGGCTACACCTTC.